The 28 T cell receptor beta chains below come from one sample, sequenced in a study of T cells after posttransplantation cyclophosphamide. Clones were read by immunoSEQ multiplex PCR, and TCRdb kept only the in-frame ones, dropping some. The table has tens of thousands of clones, 86% seen once. Input material: PBMCs. Every receptor here comes from a man aged 50 to 59.

This CDR3 reads CASSGSWRRTNYGYTF. The CDR3 DNA reads TGTGCCAGCAGTGGTTCGTGGCGGAGAACTAACTATGGCTACACCTTC. This sequence joins TRBV6-1 and TRBJ1-2; D not certain. Looked up from germline, CDR1 is MNHNS and CDR2 is SASEGT. The CDR3 length is 16 residues. V was trimmed by 4 bases and J by 0 bases, leaving 15 bases between them.

The V and J genes are TRBV7-2 and TRBJ2-1; D might be TRBD1 (7 bases). V dropped 4 bases and J dropped 7 bases, with 14 bases sitting between them. This CDR3 is built from 14 residues. Germline assignment: CDR1 SGHTA and CDR2 FQGNSA. The CDR3 loop is CASSSQGGRNEQFF. The CDR3, as DNA: TGTGCCAGCAGCTCCCAGGGGGGTCGGAATGAGCAGTTCTTC.

CDR3 in DNA: TGTGCCAGCAGCTTAGGAGCGGGGGTTAGGACAGATACGCAGTATTTT. As protein: CASSLGAGVRTDTQYF. This chain connects TRBV7-2 to TRBJ2-3; 8 nucleotides align to TRBD2. This CDR3 is built from 16 residues. The V gene end was trimmed by 1 base and the J gene end by 3 bases; junction bases not matched to a gene: 6. CDR1 and CDR2 from the germline V gene are SGHTA and FQGNSA.

This clone is a singleton in its sample. The gene calls are TRBV27 and TRBJ1-2, with 7 bases aligning to TRBD1. Unmatched junction bases numbered 11, after V lost 2 bases and J lost 8 bases. Germline-derived CDR1 and CDR2 are MNHEY and SMNVEV (reference sequence). The CDR3 has 15 residues. CDR3 protein: CASSLNQGETVGYTF. In DNA, the CDR3 is TGTGCCAGCAGTTTAAACCAGGGGGAAACGGTAGGCTACACCTTC.

This rearrangement joins TRBV5-4 to TRBJ1-2, with D maybe TRBD1 (5 bases). V lost 0 bases to trimming and J lost 8 bases, with 17 bases between them. The CDR3 is 15 amino acids. CDR1 and CDR2 from the germline V gene are SGHNT and YYREEE (reference sequence). In nucleotides, the CDR3 is TGTGCCAGCAGCTTGGTGTCCCGCAGGGTGGGGGGCTACACCTTC. This sequence encodes CASSLVSRRVGGYTF.

This clone was seen a handful of times. This chain links TRBV7-2 with TRBJ2-5; tentative D call: TRBD2 (5 bases). The length of the CDR3 is 13 residues. Between the trimmed V and J ends, which lost 3 bases and 4 bases, there was a span of 9 bases. Germline V CDR1 and CDR2: SGHTA, FQGNSA. CDR3 sequence (DNA): TGTGCCAGCAGCTTTTCGGGGAGAGAGACCCAGTACTTC. Translated: CASSFSGRETQYF.

Concerning this clone: The sample carries other DNA sequences with the same CDR3. The chain carries TRBV7-8 and TRBJ1-6; the match to TRBD1 covers 10 bases. V shed 5 bases and J 0 bases; nucleotides not matched to a gene: 4. The germline gives CDR1 SGHVS, CDR2 FQNEAQ. The length of the CDR3 is 17 residues. CDR3 in amino acids: CASSPRTGGSYNSPLHF. Written as DNA, the CDR3 is TGTGCCAGCAGCCCAAGGACAGGGGGCTCCTATAATTCACCCCTCCACTTT.

The chain links TRBV5-1 to TRBJ2-1; TRBD2 matches at 10 bases. CDR3 length: 17 residues. V lost 0 bases to trimming and J lost 6 bases; unmatched junction nucleotides: 9. Germline lookup yields CDR1 SGHRS and CDR2 YFSETQ. This CDR3 reads CASSLASGPSGGNEQFF. Here the CDR3 DNA reads TGCGCCAGCAGCTTGGCCTCCGGGCCTAGCGGGGGCAATGAGCAGTTCTTC.

The CDR3 DNA reads TGTGCCAGTAGTGGCCGGACAGGGGGCGTTTCACCCCTCCACTTT. Residues: CASSGRTGGVSPLHF. The chain employs TRBV19 and TRBJ1-6; 11 bases fit TRBD1. J was trimmed by 9 bases and V by 5 bases; bases with no gene match: 6. The germline gives CDR1 LNHDA, CDR2 SQIVND (reference sequence). CDR3 size: 15 residues.

V usage is TRBV7-9 and J usage is TRBJ1-6; D is ambiguous. The germline V gene has CDR1 SEHNR and CDR2 FQNEAQ (reference sequence). The germline V and J ends were trimmed by 2 bases and 7 bases, with 6 bases remaining between them. The CDR3 runs to 13 residues. The CDR3 spells CASSLLENSPLHF. The CDR3 DNA reads as TGTGCCAGCAGCTTATTAGAGAATTCACCCCTCCACTTT.

The chain combines TRBV6-5 with TRBJ2-3, with 8 positions matching TRBD2. CDR3 length: 15 amino acids. Per germline, CDR1 MNHEY and CDR2 SVGAGI. The V segment lost 6 bases and the J segment 4 bases; nucleotides outside the gene matches: 9. CDR3 amino acids: CASSFRAGVADTQYF. The CDR3 DNA reads TGTGCCAGCAGCTTTAGAGCGGGAGTGGCAGATACGCAGTATTTT.

The rearrangement joins TRBV5-4 to TRBJ1-2, with TRBD1 matching 10 bases. J lost 7 bases, V lost 4 bases, and 13 bases had no gene match. This CDR3 comprises 16 residues. Germline CDR1 is SGHNT and CDR2 is YYREEE (reference sequence). In nucleotides, the CDR3 is TGTGCCAGCAGCCGGATCTCGGACAGGGGGGGAGGTGGCTACACCTTC. It codes for CASSRISDRGGGGYTF.

The CDR3 DNA is TGTGCCAGCAGCTTCGGGGGAGTAGATTCACCCCTCCACTTT. It yields the protein CASSFGGVDSPLHF. This chain connects TRBV5-4 to TRBJ1-6; the D gene is possibly TRBD1 (5 bases). Germline V lookup: CDR1 SGHNT, CDR2 YYREEE (reference sequence). The V and J ends lost 2 bases and 8 bases respectively, with 11 bases between them. The CDR3 length is 14 residues.

This clone was picked up a small number of times. This chain connects TRBV19 to TRBJ1-5; 10 nucleotides match TRBD1. Per germline, CDR1 LNHDA and CDR2 SQIVND (reference sequence). The V segment lost 4 bases and the J segment 4 bases; nucleotides outside the gene matches: 7. The CDR3 spans 16 residues. The DNA for the CDR3 is TGTGCCAGTAGTACCCCGGGACAGGGGAAGAATCAGCCCCAGCATTTT. It encodes CASSTPGQGKNQPQHF.

The chain is built from TRBV5-5 and TRBJ1-5; no clear D. Deletions cut 2 bases from V and 1 base from J, with 13 bases between. Germline V CDR1 and CDR2: SGHKS, YYEKEE (reference sequence). The CDR3 extends over 16 amino acids. DNA of the CDR3: TGTGCCAGCAGCTTAAGGTCAGGAGGGAGCAATCAGCCCCAGCATTTT. This encodes CASSLRSGGSNQPQHF. Based on the CDR3 plus reference TRBV5-5 and TRBJ1-5, the full variable domain is DAGVTQSPTHLIKTRGQQVTLRCSPISGHKSVSWYQQVLGQGPQFIFQYYEKEERGRGNFPDRFSARQFPNYSSELNVNALLLGDSALYLCASSLRSGGSNQPQHFGDGTRLSIL.

The chain recombines TRBV27 with TRBJ2-7; a weak D match, TRBD1 (5 bases). Trimming left V 0 bases short and J 0 bases short, with 9 bases between. The germline V gene encodes CDR1 MNHEY and CDR2 SMNVEV (reference sequence). The CDR3 totals 15 residues. CDR3 amino acids: CASSLSRAPSYEQYF. In nucleotides, the CDR3 is TGTGCCAGCAGTTTATCCAGGGCCCCCTCCTACGAGCAGTACTTC.

V gene TRBV6-5 combines with J gene TRBJ2-7; perhaps TRBD1 as D (6 bases). Trimming cost V 6 bases and J 4 bases, with 16 bases left between them. The CDR3 has 14 amino acids. Germline CDR1 MNHEY, CDR2 SVGAGI. CDR3 residues: CASSFERTAYEQYF. In DNA form, the CDR3 reads TGTGCCAGCAGCTTCGAGAGGACAGCTTACGAGCAGTACTTC.

The CDR3 here is CASSPWRGGLSYEQYF. CDR3 bases: TGCGCCAGCAGCCCCTGGCGCGGGGGTCTGTCCTACGAGCAGTACTTC. The V call is TRBV5-1, the J call TRBJ2-7, with 7 positions matching TRBD2. The CDR3 runs to 16 residues. V lost 4 bases, J lost 1 base, and 11 bases stayed unmatched. In germline, CDR1 is SGHRS, CDR2 YFSETQ.

V usage is TRBV5-1 and J usage is TRBJ2-2; D uncertain. CDR1 and CDR2 from the germline V gene are SGHRS and YFSETQ. V was pared by 2 bases and J by 6 bases, with 8 bases between. The CDR3 is 13 amino acids. The CDR3 here is CASSLQTSGELFF. In DNA, the CDR3 is TGCGCCAGCAGCTTACAGACCTCCGGGGAGCTGTTTTTT. Complete variable domain (other parts from reference TRBV5-1 and TRBJ2-2): KAGVTQTPRYLIKTRGQQVTLSCSPISGHRSVSWYQQTPGQGLQFLFEYFSETQRNKGNFPGRFSGRQFSNSRSEMNVSTLELGDSALYLCASSLQTSGELFFGEGSRLTVL.

The genes are TRBV30 and TRBJ1-1; 10 bases match TRBD1. The V and J ends lost 3 bases and 11 bases, in that order; junction bases with no gene match: 9. The CDR3 loop spans 13 amino acids. Germline V gene data show CDR1 as GTSNPN and CDR2 as SVGIG (reference sequence). The CDR3 protein is CAWSRDRGSSAFF. The CDR3 DNA reads TGTGCCTGGAGCCGGGACAGGGGAAGTTCTGCTTTCTTT.

This clone is a singleton in its sample. The J gene is TRBJ1-1, the V gene TRBV4-1; D is possibly TRBD1 (6 bases). With 0 bases removed from V and 3 bases from J, the gap between germline ends came to 11 bases. The CDR3 spans 15 residues. CDR1 MGHRA and CDR2 YSYEKL come from the germline V gene. CDR3 DNA sequence: TGCGCCAGCAGCCAAGATATCAGGGGTCACACTGAAGCTTTCTTT. Amino acid sequence: CASSQDIRGHTEAFF.

This clone was picked up one time. The rearrangement links TRBV9 to TRBJ2-1; D is unclear. V lost 0 bases to trimming and J lost 0 bases, with 7 bases between them. CDR3 length: 15 residues. Germline V CDR1 and CDR2: SGDLS, YYNGEE. CDR3 sequence: CASSVAGYSYNEQFF. CDR3 in DNA: TGTGCCAGCAGCGTAGCCGGGTACTCCTACAATGAGCAGTTCTTC.

This sequence joins TRBV5-1 and TRBJ2-2, with 8 nucleotides matching TRBD1. Per the germline V gene, CDR1 is SGHRS and CDR2 is YFSETQ. The CDR3 sequence is 18 residues long. The ends lost 1 base at V and 0 bases at J; junction bases unmatched: 8. CDR3 loop: CASSLSLQGGSNTGELFF. CDR3 nucleotides: TGCGCCAGCAGCTTGAGTTTACAGGGGGGTTCGAACACCGGGGAGCTGTTTTTT.

This clone was counted a single time. V is TRBV7-2 and J is TRBJ2-3; 7 bases are a match to TRBD2. CDR3 length equals 15 residues. Germline V gene sequence: CDR1 SGHTA, CDR2 FQGNSA. V was pared by 2 bases and J by 5 bases, with 7 bases of the junction left unmatched. CDR3 in DNA: TGTGCCAGCAGCTTAATAGCGGGCGTTGTAGATACGCAGTATTTT. This encodes CASSLIAGVVDTQYF.

The chain recombines TRBV18 with TRBJ1-1, with a possible D match to TRBD1 (6 bases). CDR3 length: 13 amino acids. CDR1 and CDR2 from the germline V gene are KGHSH and LQKENI. Deletions cut 8 bases from V and 0 bases from J, with 10 bases between. CDR3 sequence reads: CASTDSLNTEAFF. DNA for the CDR3: TGTGCCAGCACGGACAGTCTGAACACTGAAGCTTTCTTT.

As DNA, the CDR3 is TGTGCCAGCAGCGTAGTTATCGGGGAGCTGTTTTTT. It is translated as CASSVVIGELFF. The rearrangement uses TRBV9 and TRBJ2-2; D is unresolved. Germline values: CDR1 SGDLS, CDR2 YYNGEE. Trimming shortened V by 0 bases and J by 7 bases, and 4 bases separated the two germline ends. The CDR3 has 12 residues.

This clone came up a few times. This sequence joins TRBV10-3 and TRBJ2-1; D unresolved. The V and J ends lost 3 bases and 5 bases respectively, with 5 bases between them. The CDR3 sequence is 12 residues long. CDR1 ENHRY and CDR2 SYGVKD come from the germline V gene. The CDR3 DNA reads as TGTGCCATCAGTGAATTCAACAATGAGCAGTTCTTC. This codes for CAISEFNNEQFF.

This chain links TRBV9 with TRBJ2-1, with D perhaps TRBD2 (6 bases). V was pared by 4 bases and J by 2 bases, with 13 bases between. Germline-derived CDR1 and CDR2 are SGDLS and YYNGEE. This CDR3 is 15 amino acids long. The CDR3 reads CASSPRAGTYNEQFF. CDR3 DNA sequence: TGTGCCAGCAGCCCCAGAGCGGGTACCTACAATGAGCAGTTCTTC.